This T cell receptor beta chain was recovered during a study of blood T cells in healthy people across ages. Whole-study findings and limits: Unsorted PBMCs ruled out conclusive naive versus antigen-experienced comparison.

As to this clonotype: The antigen is not known.

Russia was home to the donors, healthy Caucasian individuals aged about 6 to 90. The authors ran a second PCR of about 7 to 11 cycles using a sample-barcoded 5' primer and a J-beta primer mix. TCRdb itself ran the 5' RACE reads through MiXCR, one entry per CDR3 protein. In the table there are 1.5 million to 2 million distinct CDR3 sequences, approximately 32% of which are singletons. The clonotype was recovered from a woman between 25 and 40 years old in good health. Material: blood.

This CDR3 reads CASSLIGTRGLSNEQFF. The CDR3, as DNA: TGTGCCAGCAGCCTTATCGGGACTAGGGGCTTGAGCAATGAGCAGTTCTTC. This chain connects TRBV9 to TRBJ2-1; 8 bases are a match to TRBD2. This CDR3 has 17 residues. V dropped 4 bases and J dropped 6; count of bases not matched to a gene: 15. Germline-derived CDR1 and CDR2 are SGDLS and YYNGEE.